Presented here are 13 T cell receptor beta chains from one specimen sequenced in a study of T cells in Graves' hyperthyroidism and ophthalmopathy (dated by TCRdb to about 2019). The receptor library was made with multiplex PCR. TCRdb names Illumina HiSeq 2000 as the instrument used. TCR beta CDR3 regions were amplified from RNA transcripts. The first round of RT-PCR for the TCR CDR3 was performed with the HTBI primer set and the Qiagen OneStep RT-PCR kit. The public reads were reprocessed in TCRdb via fastp at Q25 and MiXCR, keeping in-frame beta chains. Rows matching on CDR3 protein sequence are summarized as one entry with the most common DNA and genes. The sample has 600,000 to 900,000 distinct CDR3 sequences on record, roughly 15% of them singletons. The ten top clones hold approximately 8% of the sample. Sequenced material: blood. The receptors originated from a man between 18 and 29 years old with Graves' hyperthyroidism.

In its sample, this clonotype was seen many times. CDR3 residues: CASSEQGTYEQYF. DNA of the CDR3: TGTGCCAGCAGTGAGCAGGGGACCTACGAGCAGTACTTC. The gene calls are TRBV2 and TRBJ2-7; TRBD1 might be the D (6 bases). The V gene's germline CDR1 is SNHLY and CDR2 FYNNEI. Trimming stripped 3 bases from V and 2 bases from J, with 8 bases between. This CDR3 is 13 amino acids long.

This clonotype was picked up a small number of times. J is TRBJ1-1 and V is TRBV28; D is uncertain. CDR1 is MDHEN, CDR2 SYDVKM, per germline. The CDR3 contains 13 residues. V was shortened by 5 bases and J by 3 bases, with 10 bases between the two germline ends. The CDR3 sequence is CASSLQKDTEAFF. CDR3 DNA: TGTGCCAGCAGTCTACAGAAGGACACTGAAGCTTTCTTT. Filled out from reference TRBV28 and TRBJ1-1, the complete variable domain reads DVKVTQSSRYLVKRTGEKVFLECVQDMDHENMFWYRQDPGLGLRLIYFSYDVKMKEKGDIPEGYSVSREKKERFSLILESASTNQTSMYLCASSLQKDTEAFFGQGTRLTVV.

The rearrangement joins TRBV7-3 to TRBJ2-1; TRBD2 agrees at 8 bases. The germline V gene encodes CDR1 SGHTA and CDR2 FQGTGA. Germline trimming cut 5 bases from V and 6 bases from J; bases unmatched to any gene: 12. The CDR3 has 16 amino acids. The CDR3 spells CASSPGPGGPPNEQFF. In DNA, the CDR3 is TGTGCCAGCAGCCCCGGGCCGGGAGGGCCGCCCAATGAGCAGTTCTTC.

This clonotype has ten or more counts. The chain combines TRBV12-3 or TRBV12-4 with TRBJ2-3, with D unresolved. The CDR3 has 14 residues. Trimming took 5 bases from V and 0 from J, leaving 9 bases between them. For the CDR3, the DNA is TGTGCCAGCAGTGGGTTGCTTAGCACAGATACGCAGTATTTT. Translated: CASSGLLSTDTQYF.

The chain carries TRBV14 and TRBJ2-7; D is possibly TRBD2 (6 bases). V dropped 1 base and J dropped 7 bases, with 20 bases sitting between them. CDR1 is SGHDN, CDR2 FVKESK, per germline. The CDR3 is 16 amino acids. DNA of the CDR3: TGTGCCAGCAGCCAAGTGGTGGGGGGAGAAGGTTCGGAGCAGTACTTC. As protein: CASSQVVGGEGSEQYF. Complete variable domain (other parts from reference TRBV14 and TRBJ2-7): EAGVTQFPSHSVIEKGQTVTLRCDPISGHDNLYWYRRVMGKEIKFLLHFVKESKQDESGMPNNRFLAERTGGTYSTLKVQPAELEDSGVYFCASSQVVGGEGSEQYFGPGTRLTVT.

The chain carries TRBV20-1 and TRBJ2-5; D call uncertain. The CDR3 totals 13 residues. Germline CDR1 and CDR2: DFQATT and SNEGSKA (reference sequence). The V end lost 2 bases, the J end lost 3 bases, and 10 bases lay between the germline ends. Written as DNA, the CDR3 is TGCAGTGCTAGATTGCGACTTAAAGAGACCCAGTACTTC. Encoded protein: CSARLRLKETQYF.

This clonotype was observed many times. This rearrangement joins TRBV7-2 to TRBJ2-1, with TRBD2 identical over 8 bases. With 4 bases clipped from V and 6 bases from J, the junction kept 5 bases outside the gene matches. Germline loops: CDR1 SGHTA, CDR2 FQGNSA. This CDR3 is 14 amino acids long. The CDR3: CASSSTTSGNEQFF. The CDR3 DNA is TGTGCCAGCAGCTCGACAACTAGCGGCAATGAGCAGTTCTTC.

The chain carries TRBV7-9 and TRBJ1-2, with D hard to call. Germline lookup yields CDR1 SEHNR and CDR2 FQNEAQ (reference sequence). The V end was cut by 1 base, the J end by 8 bases, with 8 bases between. The CDR3 extends over 12 amino acids. As DNA, the CDR3 is TGTGCCAGCAGCTTAGACTTCGGGGGCTACACCTTC. This translates into CASSLDFGGYTF.

Ten or more counts support this clonotype. The V and J genes are TRBV7-2 and TRBJ2-3, with D unclear. Trimming removed 0 bases from V and 5 bases from J, with 6 bases in between. This CDR3 has 13 residues. From germline, CDR1 is SGHTA and CDR2 FQGNSA. CDR3 nucleotide sequence: TGTGCCAGCAGCTTAGCAGTCGGAGATACGCAGTATTTT. Protein sequence: CASSLAVGDTQYF.

The CDR3: CASSVGVTGGNQPQHF. Here the CDR3 DNA reads TGTGCCAGCAGTGTTGGTGTCACAGGGGGCAATCAGCCCCAGCATTTT. This chain links TRBV6-1 with TRBJ1-5; 7 bases map to TRBD1. This CDR3 comprises 16 residues. CDR1 is MNHNS, CDR2 SASEGT, per germline. Trimming at V came to 4 bases and at J to 2 bases, leaving 8 bases not matched to a gene.

The V and J genes are TRBV11-2 and TRBJ2-1; D is ambiguous. The CDR3 covers 14 residues. V shed 2 bases and J shed 6 bases, with 11 bases lying between them. The V gene's germline CDR1 is SGHAT and CDR2 FQNNGV. The CDR3 DNA reads as TGTGCCAGCAGCTTAAAGATAATCCCCAATGAGCAGTTCTTC. Translating gives CASSLKIIPNEQFF.

This clonotype was observed many times. V usage is TRBV20-1 and J usage is TRBJ2-3; 8 positions agree with TRBD2. This CDR3 contains 17 residues. Germline V lookup: CDR1 DFQATT, CDR2 SNEGSKA (reference sequence). V shed 0 bases and J 3 bases; nucleotides not matched to a gene: 11. The DNA for the CDR3 is TGCAGTGCTAGAGACGCCGGGGTAGCGGGAAGTACAGATACGCAGTATTTT. Amino acid sequence: CSARDAGVAGSTDTQYF.

This clonotype has a handful of counts. The chain employs TRBV27 and TRBJ2-5, with no clear D. Trimming took 5 bases from V and 2 from J, leaving 12 bases between them. The CDR3 has 14 residues. Germline CDR1 and CDR2: MNHEY and SMNVEV (reference sequence). The CDR3: CASSLRTEQETQYF. The CDR3, as DNA: TGTGCCAGCAGTCTTCGGACCGAACAAGAGACCCAGTACTTC.